This T cell receptor beta chain comes out of a study of blood T cell repertoires in COVID-19. At the level of the study: Samples came from the United States, Italy and Spain, spanning acute and convalescent COVID-19.

Germline lookup yields CDR1 MNHEY and CDR2 SVGEGT. CDR3 length: 13 residues. V gave up 0 bases and J gave up 7 bases, with 4 bases separating them. Repertoires were generated with immunoSEQ multiplex PCR, while TCRdb's copy carries only in-frame clones and drops some. Found here are about 80,000 clones, roughly four fifths of them singletons; the top ten hold 15% to 20%. V is TRBV6-2 or TRBV6-3 and J is TRBJ1-6; D uncertain. The receptor's source is a man between 65 and 80 years old with active or convalescent COVID-19. Sequencing was carried out using peripheral blood. The CDR3 here is CASSYSRNSPLHF. In nucleotides, the CDR3 is TGTGCCAGCAGTTACTCGAGGAATTCACCCCTCCACTTT.